This passage covers 8 T cell receptor beta chains from one sample sequenced in a study of blood T cell repertoires in COVID-19. The protocol was immunoSEQ multiplex PCR, while the TCRdb copy is restricted to in-frame clones and leaves out a portion. The sample has roughly 250,000 clones; about 87% are singletons. Input material: peripheral blood. These receptors all stem from a woman aged 40-49 years with acute or convalescent COVID-19.

CDR3 nucleotides: TGTGCCACCAGTGTCTCCACAGATACGCAGTATTTT. This gives the protein CATSVSTDTQYF. The J gene is TRBJ2-3, the V gene TRBV24-1; D not certain. With 5 bases removed from V and 2 bases from J, the gap between germline ends came to 4 bases. This CDR3 region has 12 residues. Germline loops: CDR1 KGHDR, CDR2 SFDVKD.

The rearrangement links TRBV9 to TRBJ2-2; D is unclear. Germline V lookup: CDR1 SGDLS, CDR2 YYNGEE. Trimming shortened V by 3 bases and J by 5 bases, and 8 bases separated the two germline ends. The CDR3 loop spans 13 amino acids. Here the CDR3 reads CASSAPGTGELFF. DNA for the CDR3: TGTGCCAGCAGCGCGCCGGGTACCGGGGAGCTGTTTTTT.

This clone was detected only once. DNA for the CDR3: TGTGCCAGCAGCGCCACTGACAGGGTGAATGAAGCTTTCTTT. This sequence encodes CASSATDRVNEAFF. The chain employs TRBV5-4 and TRBJ1-1, with 7 bases that match TRBD1. The germline V gene encodes CDR1 SGHNT and CDR2 YYREEE (reference sequence). The CDR3 is 14 amino acids. The junction had 10 bases not matched to a gene; V was cut back by 4 bases and J by 7 bases. Using reference TRBV5-4 and TRBJ1-1 for the parts outside the CDR3, the full variable domain is ETGVTQSPTHLIKTRGQQVTLRCSSQSGHNTVSWYQQALGQGPQFIFQYYREEENGRGNFPPRFSGLQFPNYSSELNVNALELDDSALYLCASSATDRVNEAFFGQGTRLTVV.

The chain is built from TRBV18 and TRBJ2-3, with D possibly matching TRBD2 (5 bases). V was clipped by 3 bases and J by 1 base, with 8 bases between them. CDR1 and CDR2 from the germline V gene are KGHSH and LQKENI. The CDR3 extends over 14 amino acids. The DNA for the CDR3 is TGTGCCAGCTCACCGGGCGGGCGCACAGATACGCAGTATTTT. This codes for CASSPGGRTDTQYF.

This chain connects TRBV19 to TRBJ1-2, with TRBD1 matching 7 bases. The CDR3 is 15 amino acids. Per germline, CDR1 LNHDA and CDR2 SQIVND (reference sequence). V trimming: 3 bases; J trimming: 8 bases; junction bases outside the gene matches: 12. CDR3 loop: CASSIDRARRGGYTF. In DNA, the CDR3 is TGTGCCAGTAGTATCGACAGGGCTCGTAGAGGGGGCTACACCTTC.

The V and J genes are TRBV19 and TRBJ1-5; maybe TRBD1 (5 bases). CDR1 and CDR2 (germline): LNHDA, SQIVND (reference sequence). The CDR3 contains 16 residues. V lost 3 bases to trimming and J lost 2 bases, with 14 bases between them. CDR3 region: CASSIIAAGRNQPQHF. DNA of the CDR3: TGTGCCAGTAGTATTATAGCGGCAGGGCGCAATCAGCCCCAGCATTTT.

CDR3 coding DNA: TGTGCCAGCAGCGCTACAGGGACGGGAAACACCATATATTTT. Translating gives CASSATGTGNTIYF. This chain links TRBV6-5 with TRBJ1-3; D possibly corresponds to TRBD1 (6 bases). The CDR3 loop spans 14 amino acids. Germline CDR1 is MNHEY and CDR2 is SVGAGI. Trimming pared 6 bases from V and 4 bases from J, leaving 13 bases between.

This sequence joins TRBV29-1 and TRBJ1-1; D remains ambiguous. The CDR3 has 11 residues. Germline CDR1 reads SQVTM; CDR2 reads ANQGSEA. V lost 2 bases and J lost 8, with 9 bases in between. CDR3 region: CSVELPGEAFF. The CDR3 DNA follows: TGCAGCGTTGAACTCCCGGGGGAAGCTTTCTTT.